The clone carrying this T cell receptor (beta chain) was counted a few times. It was during active infection that Seattle patients were enrolled and then longitudinally followed. The data derive from a study of blood T cell repertoires in COVID-19. For the study at large: Donors in the United States, Italy and Spain gave samples during acute or convalescent COVID-19. The analysed material was cDNA or gDNA that came from T cells, B-cell-depleted T cells, or PBMCs.

Assay: immunoSEQ multiplex PCR; the TCRdb copy retains only in-frame clones and omits some. The table has under 150,000 clones, about 88% seen once. V lost 4 bases, J lost 5 bases, and 8 bases stayed unmatched. The CDR3 runs to 15 residues. CDR1 is SSHAT, CDR2 FNYEAQ, per germline (reference sequence). The sequence came from a man in his sixties with COVID-19, enrolled during active disease. The rearrangement uses TRBV7-7 and TRBJ2-5; 9 nucleotides align to TRBD1. The sequencing input was peripheral blood. The CDR3 region is CASSSLGQGRETQYF. The DNA of the CDR3 is TGTGCCAGCAGCTCTCTGGGACAGGGAAGGGAGACCCAGTACTTC.